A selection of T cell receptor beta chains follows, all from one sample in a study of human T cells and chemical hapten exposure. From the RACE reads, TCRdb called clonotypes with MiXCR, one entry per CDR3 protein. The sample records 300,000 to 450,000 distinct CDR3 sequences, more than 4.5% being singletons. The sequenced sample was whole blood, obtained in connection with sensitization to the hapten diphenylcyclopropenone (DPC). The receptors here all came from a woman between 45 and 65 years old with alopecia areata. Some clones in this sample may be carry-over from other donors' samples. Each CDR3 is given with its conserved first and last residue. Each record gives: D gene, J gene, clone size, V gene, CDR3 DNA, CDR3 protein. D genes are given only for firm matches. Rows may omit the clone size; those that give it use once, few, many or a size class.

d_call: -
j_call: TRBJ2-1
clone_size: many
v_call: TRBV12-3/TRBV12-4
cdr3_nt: TGTGCCAGCAGTTTATCCGTAAACAACAATGAGCAGTTCTTC
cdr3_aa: CASSLSVNNNEQFF

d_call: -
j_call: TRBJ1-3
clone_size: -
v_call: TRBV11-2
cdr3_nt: TGTGCCAGCAGTTCCCACTCCTCTGGAAACACCATATATTTT
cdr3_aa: CASSSHSSGNTIYF

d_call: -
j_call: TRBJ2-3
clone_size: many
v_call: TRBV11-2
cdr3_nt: TGTGCCAGCAGCTTGGGGGGACAGCTAATCACAGATACGCAGTATTTT
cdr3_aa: CASSLGGQLITDTQYF

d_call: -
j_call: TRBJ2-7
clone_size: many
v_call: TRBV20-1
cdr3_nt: TGCAGTGCTAGCCCTTACTTACGAGGCGAGCAGTACTTC
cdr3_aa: CSASPYLRGEQYF

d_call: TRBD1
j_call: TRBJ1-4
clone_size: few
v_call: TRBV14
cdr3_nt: TGTGCCAGCAGCCAACCGGACAGGGGGCGCGAAAAACTGTTTTTT
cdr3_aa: CASSQPDRGREKLFF

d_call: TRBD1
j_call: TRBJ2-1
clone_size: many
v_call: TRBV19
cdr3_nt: TGTGCCAGCCGGGACAGGGGTAGCAATGAGCAGTTCTTC
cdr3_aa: CASRDRGSNEQFF

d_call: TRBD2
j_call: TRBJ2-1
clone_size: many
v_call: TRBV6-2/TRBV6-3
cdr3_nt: TGTGCCAGCAGTTACCATCTAGCGGGAGGCCGCAATGAGCAGTTCTTC
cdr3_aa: CASSYHLAGGRNEQFF

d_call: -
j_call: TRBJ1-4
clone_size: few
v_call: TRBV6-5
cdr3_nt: TGTGCCAGCAGTTACGGACCTGGGACCAACGGACTGTTTTTT
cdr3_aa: CASSYGPGTNGLFF

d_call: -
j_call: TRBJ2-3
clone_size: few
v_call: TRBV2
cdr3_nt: TGTGCCAGCAGTGACAAGCGGGCGACAGATACGCAGTATTTT
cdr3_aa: CASSDKRATDTQYF

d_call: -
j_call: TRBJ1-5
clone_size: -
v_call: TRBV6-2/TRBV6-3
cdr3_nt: TGTGCCAGCGGGGCAGGGAGATATCAGCCCCAGCATTTT
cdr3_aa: CASGAGRYQPQHF

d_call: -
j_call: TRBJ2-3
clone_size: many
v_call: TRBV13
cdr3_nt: TGTGCCAGCAGCTTCGGGATCCCAGATACGCAGTATTTT
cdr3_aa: CASSFGIPDTQYF

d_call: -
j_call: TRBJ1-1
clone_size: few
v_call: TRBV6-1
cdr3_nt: TGTGCCAGCAGCGGAGGTTTCAACACTGAAGCTTTCTTT
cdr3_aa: CASSGGFNTEAFF

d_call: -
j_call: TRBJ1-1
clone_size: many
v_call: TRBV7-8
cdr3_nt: TGTGCCAGCAGCTTTACAGAGATGAACACTGAAGCCTTCTTT
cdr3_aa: CASSFTEMNTEAFF

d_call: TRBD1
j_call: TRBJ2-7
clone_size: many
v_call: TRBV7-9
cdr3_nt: TGTGCCAGCAGCTCGACGGGACAGGGGTACGAGCAGTACTTC
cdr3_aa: CASSSTGQGYEQYF

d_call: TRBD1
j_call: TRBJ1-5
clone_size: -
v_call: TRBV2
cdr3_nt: TGTGCCAGCAGCCTTGGACAGGCCTCGCCCCAGCATTTT
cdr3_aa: CASSLGQASPQHF

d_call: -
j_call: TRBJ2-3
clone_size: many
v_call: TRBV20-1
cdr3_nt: TGCAGTGCTAGATTCCAGGGAGCTCGGGGCACAGATACGCAGTATTTT
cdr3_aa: CSARFQGARGTDTQYF

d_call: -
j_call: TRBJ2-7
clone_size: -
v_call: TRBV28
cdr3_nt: TGTGCCAGCAGACTGAATTACGAGCAGTACTTC
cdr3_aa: CASRLNYEQYF

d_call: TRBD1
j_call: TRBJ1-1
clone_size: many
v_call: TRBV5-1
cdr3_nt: TGCGCCAGCAGCTTTCAGGGGGCAATGAACACTGAAGCTTTCTTT
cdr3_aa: CASSFQGAMNTEAFF

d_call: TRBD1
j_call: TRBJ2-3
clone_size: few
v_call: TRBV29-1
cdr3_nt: TGCAGCGCGTTCGGACAGGGGGCGAGGACAGATACGCAGTATTTT
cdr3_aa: CSAFGQGARTDTQYF

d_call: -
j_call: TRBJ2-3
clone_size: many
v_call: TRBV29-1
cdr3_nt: TGCAGCGTTGAAGCGCCAGCAAGGTCAGATACGCAGTATTTT
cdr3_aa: CSVEAPARSDTQYF

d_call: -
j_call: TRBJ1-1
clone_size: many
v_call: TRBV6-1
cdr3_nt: TGTGCCAGCAGTGAAGCCGGGAACGCTGAAGCTTTCTTT
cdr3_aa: CASSEAGNAEAFF

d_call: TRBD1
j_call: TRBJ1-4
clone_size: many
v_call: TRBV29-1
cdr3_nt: TGCAGCGCAAACCTCGGACAGGGGGCTGCAACTAATGAAAAACTGTTTTTT
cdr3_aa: CSANLGQGAATNEKLFF

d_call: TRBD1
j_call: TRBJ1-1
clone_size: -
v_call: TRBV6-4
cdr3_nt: TGTGCCATCAGTGCGGACAGGGGGCCAGACACTGAAGCTTTCTTT
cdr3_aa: CAISADRGPDTEAFF

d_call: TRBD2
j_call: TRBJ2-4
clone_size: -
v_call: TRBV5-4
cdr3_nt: TGTGCCAGCAAGTTAGCGGGGAACAAAAACATTCAGTACTTC
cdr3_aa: CASKLAGNKNIQYF

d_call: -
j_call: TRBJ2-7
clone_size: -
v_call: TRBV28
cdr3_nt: TGTGCCAGCAGTCGGCCCGGCGTAAGCTCCTACGAGCAGTACTTC
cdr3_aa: CASSRPGVSSYEQYF

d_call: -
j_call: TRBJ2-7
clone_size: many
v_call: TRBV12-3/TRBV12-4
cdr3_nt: TGTGCCAGCAGTTCCTCTTGGGCCTACGAGCAGTACTTC
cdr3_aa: CASSSSWAYEQYF

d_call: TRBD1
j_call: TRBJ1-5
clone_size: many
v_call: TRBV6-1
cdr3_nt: TGTGCCACCAAATCCCGGGACAGGGGGTTTAATCAGCCCCAGCATTTT
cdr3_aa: CATKSRDRGFNQPQHF

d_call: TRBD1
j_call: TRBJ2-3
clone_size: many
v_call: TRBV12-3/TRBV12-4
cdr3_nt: TGTGCCAGCACCACAGGGGGAGGAGATACGCAGTATTTT
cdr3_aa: CASTTGGGDTQYF

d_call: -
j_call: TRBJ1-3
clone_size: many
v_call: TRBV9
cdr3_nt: TGTGCCAGCAGCCCTCCCGGGCGGGGTATCTCTGGAAACACCATATATTTT
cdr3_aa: CASSPPGRGISGNTIYF

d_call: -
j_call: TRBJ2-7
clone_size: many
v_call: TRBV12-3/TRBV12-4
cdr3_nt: TGTGCCAGCAGCGCTACAGAGGAAAGTAGGCAGTACTTC
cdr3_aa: CASSATEESRQYF

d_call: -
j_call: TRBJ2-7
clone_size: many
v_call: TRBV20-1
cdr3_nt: TGCAGTGCTAGAGATCGAGGAAGTGACGAGCAGTACTTC
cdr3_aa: CSARDRGSDEQYF

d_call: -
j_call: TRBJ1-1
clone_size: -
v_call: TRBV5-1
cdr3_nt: TGCGCCAGCAGCGAGCAGGGCACTGAAGCTTTCTTT
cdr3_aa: CASSEQGTEAFF

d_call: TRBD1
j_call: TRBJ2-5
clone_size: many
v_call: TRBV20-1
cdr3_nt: TGCAGTGCTAGAGATAGGACAGGGGCAGAGACCCAGTACTTC
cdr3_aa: CSARDRTGAETQYF

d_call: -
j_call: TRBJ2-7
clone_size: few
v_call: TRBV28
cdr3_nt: TGTGCCAGCAGTCCGCTCTCCTACGAGCAGTACTTC
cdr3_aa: CASSPLSYEQYF

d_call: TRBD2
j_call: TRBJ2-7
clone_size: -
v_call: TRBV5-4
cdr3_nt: TGTGCCAGCAGCCCACGAGGGGTAGCGGGAGGACGCTCTTTCGAGCAGTACTTC
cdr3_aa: CASSPRGVAGGRSFEQYF

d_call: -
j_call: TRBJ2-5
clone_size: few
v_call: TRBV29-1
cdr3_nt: TGCAGCGTTGACCCAGGGATCGGAGAGACCCAGTACTTC
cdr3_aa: CSVDPGIGETQYF

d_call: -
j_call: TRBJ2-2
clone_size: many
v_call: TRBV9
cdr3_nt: TGTGCCAGCAGCGTGGACACCGGGGAGCTGTTTTTT
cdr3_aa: CASSVDTGELFF

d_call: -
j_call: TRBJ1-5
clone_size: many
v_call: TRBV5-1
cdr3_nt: TGCGCCAGCAGCTTCCCGGGACCCAGCAATCAGCCCCAGCATTTT
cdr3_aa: CASSFPGPSNQPQHF

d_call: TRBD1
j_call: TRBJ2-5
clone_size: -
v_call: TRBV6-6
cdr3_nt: TGTGCCAGCAGTTCCGACCTAAACAGGGGCGGAGAGACCCAGTACTTC
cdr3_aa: CASSSDLNRGGETQYF

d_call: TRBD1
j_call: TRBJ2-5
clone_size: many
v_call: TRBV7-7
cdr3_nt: TGTGCCAGCAGCCCCACCGGGACAGGGGAGACCCAGTACTTC
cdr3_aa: CASSPTGTGETQYF

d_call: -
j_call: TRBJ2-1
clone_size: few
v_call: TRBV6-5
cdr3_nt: TGTGCCAGCAGTTACTCGAAAGGGCAGGAGCAGTTCTTC
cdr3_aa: CASSYSKGQEQFF

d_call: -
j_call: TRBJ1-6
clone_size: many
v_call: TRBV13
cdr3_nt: TGTGCCAGCAGCTCGACCCCGTATAATTCACCCCTCCACTTT
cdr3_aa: CASSSTPYNSPLHF

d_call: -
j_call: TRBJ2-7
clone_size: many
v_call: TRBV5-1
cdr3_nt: TGCGCCAGCAGCCTCACTACTCGGACGGGGCCCTACGAGCAGTACTTC
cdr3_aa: CASSLTTRTGPYEQYF

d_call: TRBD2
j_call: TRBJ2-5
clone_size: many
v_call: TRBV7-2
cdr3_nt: TGTGCCAGCAGCTTAGCCAGCGGGGAAGAGACCCAGTACTTC
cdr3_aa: CASSLASGEETQYF

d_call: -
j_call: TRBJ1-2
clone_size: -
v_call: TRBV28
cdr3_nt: TGTGCCAGCAGCAGACAGGCAACCCATGGCTACACCTTC
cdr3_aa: CASSRQATHGYTF

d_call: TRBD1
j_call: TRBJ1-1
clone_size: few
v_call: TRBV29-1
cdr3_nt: TGCAGCGTACAGGGACAGGGGAGAACTGAAGCTTTCTTT
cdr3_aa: CSVQGQGRTEAFF

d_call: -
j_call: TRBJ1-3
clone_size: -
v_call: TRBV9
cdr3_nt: TGTGCCAGCAGCGTAGATGTTAACCCTGGAAACACCATATATTTT
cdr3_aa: CASSVDVNPGNTIYF

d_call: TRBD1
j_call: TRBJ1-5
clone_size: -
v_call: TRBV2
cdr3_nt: TGTGCCAGCAGATTAATGACAGGGACTAGCAATCAGCCCCAGCATTTT
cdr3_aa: CASRLMTGTSNQPQHF

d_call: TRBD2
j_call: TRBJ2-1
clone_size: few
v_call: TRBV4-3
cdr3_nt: TGCGCCAGCAGCCAAGATCCCCTAGCGGGAATCAATGAGCAGTTCTTC
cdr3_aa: CASSQDPLAGINEQFF